This T cell receptor (beta chain) stems from a study of T cell repertoires in cytomegalovirus infection. General study points: HLA-C-restricted TCR beta clonotypes specific for CMV led the ex vivo response. The study identified carriers of CMV plus the relevant HLA from cumulative public TCR beta family frequency.

In its sample, this clonotype was seen a few times. Its antigen is unidentified. In TCRdb, the reads were re-called with MiXCR into one record per CDR3 protein. The data hold nearly 650,000 distinct CDR3 sequences, with 20% to 25% observed a single time. Germline lookup yields CDR1 MDHEN and CDR2 SYDVKM. The CDR3 has 15 residues. V trimming: 3 bases; J trimming: 3 bases; junction bases outside the gene matches: 7. The genes are TRBV28 and TRBJ2-7; 8 bases are a match to TRBD1. Source material: CD8+ T cells from PBMCs. The TCR comes from a human donor in good health (CMV status not recorded). Some clones in this sample may be carry-over from other donors' samples. In nucleotides, the CDR3 is TGTGCCAGCAGTTTCGGGCAGGGGGCCTTCTACGAGCAGTACTTC. It encodes CASSFGQGAFYEQYF.